These 27 T cell receptor beta chains came from one sample sequenced in a study of blood T cell repertoires in COVID-19. The method was immunoSEQ multiplex PCR; TCRdb's version includes in-frame clones alone and lacks a portion of them. Of about 210,000 clones listed, roughly 85% are singletons. Material: peripheral blood. The receptors stem from a woman between 65 and 79 years old with COVID-19, enrolled during active disease.

This chain connects TRBV14 to TRBJ1-1; D is uncertain. Trimming took 4 bases from V and 0 from J, leaving 9 bases between them. The CDR3 spans 14 residues. CDR1 and CDR2 from the germline V gene are SGHDN and FVKESK. The DNA of the CDR3 is TGTGCCAGCAGCCTTCAGGTGATGAACACTGAAGCTTTCTTT. It codes for CASSLQVMNTEAFF.

The J gene is TRBJ2-1, the V gene TRBV20-1; 8 bases are a match to TRBD2. The CDR3 covers 13 residues. Germline values: CDR1 DFQATT, CDR2 SNEGSKA (reference sequence). V was clipped by 3 bases and J by 10 bases; unmatched bases: 8. DNA of the CDR3: TGCAGTGCTAGTAGGACCGGGAGGGGCGAGCAGTTCTTC. Its protein product is CSASRTGRGEQFF.

The V call is TRBV27, the J call TRBJ2-7; 13 nucleotides line up with TRBD2. Germline trimming cut 5 bases from V and 3 bases from J; bases unmatched to any gene: 1. This CDR3 has 14 residues. From germline, CDR1 is MNHEY and CDR2 SMNVEV (reference sequence). The CDR3 here is CASSGLAGDYEQYF. The CDR3 DNA follows: TGTGCCAGCAGTGGACTAGCGGGGGACTACGAGCAGTACTTC.

The rearrangement joins TRBV3-1 (or the pseudogene TRBV3-2) to TRBJ1-1; D not resolved. This CDR3 spans 13 amino acids. V was cut by 5 bases and J by 5 bases, with 12 bases left in between. Germline assignment: CDR1 LGHDT and CDR2 YNNKEL (reference sequence). CDR3 in DNA: TGTGCCAGCAGCATCACGACGGGAACTGAAGCTTTCTTT. Its translation is CASSITTGTEAFF.

This chain links TRBV4-1 with TRBJ1-1; D unresolved. The germline V and J ends were trimmed by 0 bases and 0 bases, with 14 bases remaining between them. This CDR3 is built from 17 residues. Germline CDR1 reads MGHRA; CDR2 reads YSYEKL. DNA of the CDR3: TGCGCCAGCAGCCAAGATCGGAGAGTATTAATGAACACTGAAGCTTTCTTT. This gives the protein CASSQDRRVLMNTEAFF.

The chain couples TRBV7-2 to TRBJ1-6; 10 nucleotides line up with TRBD1. With 4 bases clipped from V and 8 bases from J, the junction kept 5 bases outside the gene matches. Germline V gene data show CDR1 as SGHTA and CDR2 as FQGNSA. The CDR3 contains 15 residues. CDR3: CASSSRDRGDSPLHF. As DNA, the CDR3 is TGTGCCAGCAGCTCCCGGGACAGGGGTGATTCACCCCTCCACTTT.

The V and J genes are TRBV5-4 and TRBJ2-7, with 9 bases fitting TRBD1. V dropped 4 bases and J dropped 2; count of bases not matched to a gene: 4. CDR3 length: 14 amino acids. CDR1 SGHNT and CDR2 YYREEE come from the germline V gene (reference sequence). The CDR3 here is CASSQGQGTYEQYF. The CDR3 DNA reads TGTGCCAGCAGCCAGGGACAGGGTACCTACGAGCAGTACTTC.

This chain connects TRBV5-4 to TRBJ2-7, with a tentative D call TRBD2 (5 bases). The CDR3 length is 13 residues. Germline loops: CDR1 SGHNT, CDR2 YYREEE (reference sequence). Trimming removed 1 base from V and 0 bases from J, with 5 bases in between. CDR3 sequence: CASSLTSSYEQYF. The DNA of the CDR3 is TGTGCCAGCAGCTTGACTAGCTCCTACGAGCAGTACTTC.

This chain joins TRBV4-3 and TRBJ1-2; 7 bases fit TRBD1. The CDR3 has 15 residues. V lost 4 bases and J lost 6; bases outside the gene matches: 11. Germline V CDR1 and CDR2: LGHNA, YSLEER. The CDR3 is CASSRDEGGGNGYTF. CDR3 bases: TGCGCCAGCAGCCGAGACGAAGGGGGCGGAAATGGCTACACCTTC.

This CDR3 reads CASSHLLGTDTQYF. CDR3 DNA sequence: TGCGCCAGCAGCCACCTTCTTGGCACAGATACGCAGTATTTT. The chain joins TRBV4-3 to TRBJ2-3; D remains unclear. CDR1 and CDR2 from the germline V gene are LGHNA and YSLEER. The CDR3 is 14 amino acids. The ends were cut back, 3 bases at V and 1 base at J, with 8 bases in the middle.

The V and J genes are TRBV10-3 and TRBJ2-1, with 9 bases aligning to TRBD2. The CDR3 has 17 residues. V was clipped by 3 bases and J by 2 bases; unmatched bases: 8. Germline-derived CDR1 and CDR2 are ENHRY and SYGVKD. The CDR3 protein is CAISDDSSGSAYNEQFF. Here the CDR3 DNA reads TGTGCCATCAGTGATGATAGTAGCGGGAGTGCCTACAATGAGCAGTTCTTC.

V and J are TRBV29-1 and TRBJ2-5, with a tentative D call TRBD2 (5 bases). There are 12 residues in the CDR3. The V gene lost 6 bases and the J gene lost 5 bases, with 13 bases spanning the gap. CDR1 SQVTM and CDR2 ANQGSEA come from the germline V gene. The CDR3 loop is CSVALVAETQYF. In DNA, the CDR3 is TGCAGCGTCGCGCTAGTAGCGGAGACCCAGTACTTC.

This chain joins TRBV18 and TRBJ1-5, with 7 nucleotides matching TRBD1. The V segment lost 5 bases and the J segment 6 bases; nucleotides outside the gene matches: 13. This CDR3 has 16 residues. The V gene's germline CDR1 is KGHSH and CDR2 LQKENI. In nucleotides, the CDR3 is TGTGCCAGCTCAGAAGCTACAGACAGGGAAACTCAGCCCCAGCATTTT. Amino acids: CASSEATDRETQPQHF.

This clone was recorded a few times. The J gene is TRBJ1-1, the V gene TRBV18; 9 bases match TRBD1. The CDR3 covers 13 residues. J lost 1 base, V lost 9 bases, and 3 bases had no gene match. Germline CDR1 and CDR2: KGHSH and LQKENI. CDR3: CASRQGENTEAFF. The CDR3 DNA is TGTGCCAGTCGACAGGGGGAGAACACTGAAGCTTTCTTT.

This sequence joins TRBV2 and TRBJ2-3; the D gene is possibly TRBD1 (5 bases). Trimming left V 2 bases short and J 5 bases short, with 14 bases between. Germline CDR1 and CDR2: SNHLY and FYNNEI. This CDR3 comprises 15 residues. The CDR3 protein is CASSERVGQGDTQYF. DNA of the CDR3: TGTGCCAGCAGTGAAAGGGTAGGGCAGGGAGATACGCAGTATTTT.

A few counts support this clone. The rearrangement links TRBV7-2 to TRBJ2-1; D perhaps matches TRBD2 (6 bases). The length of the CDR3 is 15 residues. V lost 4 bases and J 7 bases, leaving 17 bases between the germline ends. CDR1 is SGHTA and CDR2 is FQGNSA in the germline V gene. Here the CDR3 reads CASSWSGGINNEQFF. The CDR3 region has the DNA TGTGCCAGCAGCTGGAGCGGCGGGATAAATAATGAGCAGTTCTTC.

The sample holds a few counts of this clone. The chain recombines TRBV10-3 with TRBJ1-1; 7 bases line up with TRBD1. J was trimmed by 6 bases and V by 6 bases; bases with no gene match: 10. This CDR3 contains 14 residues. Germline CDR1 and CDR2: ENHRY and SYGVKD. CDR3 region: CAISLGGSTPEAFF. CDR3 nucleotides: TGTGCCATCAGCTTAGGGGGCTCGACGCCTGAAGCTTTCTTT.

The chain employs TRBV27 and TRBJ2-5; 15 positions match TRBD2. Germline V lookup: CDR1 MNHEY, CDR2 SMNVEV (reference sequence). This CDR3 spans 17 amino acids. Trimming removed 5 bases from V and 5 bases from J; junction bases left unmatched: 9. This CDR3 reads CASSRGGLAGGVETQYF. CDR3 bases: TGTGCCAGCAGTCGCGGGGGACTAGCGGGAGGAGTGGAGACCCAGTACTTC.

The V and J genes are TRBV2 and TRBJ2-2; possibly TRBD2 for D (5 bases). V lost 5 bases to trimming and J lost 6 bases, with 13 bases between them. Germline V gene lookup returns CDR1 SNHLY and CDR2 FYNNEI. This CDR3 comprises 14 residues. CDR3 coding DNA: TGTGCCAGCAGTCCCGGACTCTTTCCCGGGGAGCTGTTTTTT. Amino acids: CASSPGLFPGELFF.

V and J are TRBV27 and TRBJ2-2; 10 nucleotides align to TRBD1. CDR1 and CDR2 (germline): MNHEY, SMNVEV (reference sequence). The CDR3 totals 15 residues. The J segment lost 4 bases and the V segment lost 3 bases, leaving 2 bases of the junction unmatched. The CDR3 DNA reads TGTGCCAGCAGTTTTAGGACAGGGGGCACCGGGGAGCTGTTTTTT. As protein: CASSFRTGGTGELFF.

The rearrangement links TRBV4-2 to TRBJ1-3, with D possibly matching TRBD1 (5 bases). Trimming removed 1 base from V and 3 bases from J, with 7 bases in between. The CDR3 runs to 14 residues. The germline gives CDR1 LGHNA, CDR2 YNFKEQ. The CDR3 region has the DNA TGTGCCAGCAGCCAAGGGGGGGATGGAAACACCATATATTTT. Its protein is CASSQGGDGNTIYF.

The chain employs TRBV27 and TRBJ1-2, with D possibly TRBD1 on 6 matching bases. Trimming pared 0 bases from V and 6 bases from J, leaving 11 bases between. This CDR3 has 14 residues. Germline values: CDR1 MNHEY, CDR2 SMNVEV (reference sequence). This CDR3 reads CASSLSSRGDGYTF. The CDR3 nucleotides read TGTGCCAGCAGTTTATCCTCCAGGGGAGATGGCTACACCTTC.

The V gene is TRBV3-1 (or the pseudogene TRBV3-2), the J gene TRBJ1-5; D is unclear. CDR3 length: 13 residues. Between the trimmed V and J ends, which lost 0 bases and 10 bases, there was a span of 10 bases. Germline V gene lookup returns CDR1 LGHDT and CDR2 YNNKEL (reference sequence). CDR3 sequence reads: CASSQDSNGPQHF. The CDR3 nucleotides are TGTGCCAGCAGCCAAGATTCGAATGGCCCCCAGCATTTT.

This chain uses TRBV25-1 with TRBJ1-1; D might be TRBD1 (5 bases). CDR3 size: 15 residues. CDR1 is MGHDK, CDR2 SYGVNS, per germline. V was pared by 3 bases and J by 1 base, with 12 bases between. The CDR3 spells CASSDERQSNTEAFF. DNA for the CDR3: TGTGCCAGCAGTGACGAAAGACAGTCGAACACTGAAGCTTTCTTT.

The chain recombines TRBV11-3 with TRBJ2-2; 7 nucleotides line up with TRBD2. This CDR3 has 19 amino acids. The junction had 15 bases not matched to a gene; V was cut back by 5 bases and J by 0 bases. Germline values: CDR1 SGHNT, CDR2 YENEEA. CDR3: CASSLVGLAELANTGELFF. Written as DNA, the CDR3 is TGTGCCAGCAGCCTAGTGGGTCTAGCGGAGCTCGCGAACACCGGGGAGCTGTTTTTT.

V gene TRBV6-5 combines with J gene TRBJ2-5, with TRBD2 matching over 7 bases. Trimming removed 4 bases from V and 4 bases from J; junction bases left unmatched: 9. Germline loops: CDR1 MNHEY, CDR2 SVGAGI. The CDR3 runs to 15 residues. CDR3 nucleotides: TGTGCCAGCAGTTCCCTTGGGGGAGGGGTAGAGACCCAGTACTTC. It yields the protein CASSSLGGGVETQYF.

The table lists this clone with a few counts. The genes are TRBV4-3 and TRBJ1-1; TRBD1 matches 8 bases. CDR3 size: 15 residues. The V gene end was trimmed by 4 bases and the J gene end by 5 bases; junction bases not matched to a gene: 9. Germline CDR1 and CDR2: LGHNA and YSLEER. The CDR3 nucleotides are TGCGCCAGCAGCCGAGATACAGGGGGACGGACTGAAGCTTTCTTT. Its translation: CASSRDTGGRTEAFF.